This is a list of T cell receptor beta chains from one sample in a study of OX40 agonist ivuxolimab in advanced cancers. The data were produced by immunoSEQ multiplex PCR, yet TCRdb's version contains in-frame clones alone and is incomplete. The sample includes about 37,000 clones, over 75% of them seen just once. The sequences come from CD4+ or CD8+ T cells sorted from blood, collected in a trial of the OX40 agonist ivuxolimab. Receptors originate from an adult with an advanced solid tumor such as melanoma, head and neck, liver or kidney cancer. Each CDR3 is given without its conserved first and last residue.

j_gene	v_gene	CDR3aa
TRBJ2-3	TRBV27	ASSLIMADTQY
TRBJ2-7	TRBV27	ASSLSPSSGGYEQY
TRBJ2-5	TRBV7-8	ASSPSRYQETQY
TRBJ2-1	TRBV4-3	ASSQDSGGGRYNEQF
TRBJ2-1	TRBV11-3	ASITMGRGVRNEQF
TRBJ1-1	TRBV6-5	ASSYSRTANTEAF
TRBJ2-7	TRBV29-1	SVEKGPYEQY
TRBJ2-1	TRBV6-1	ASRGQGLF
TRBJ1-2	TRBV9	ASSVAGGQGYYGYT
TRBJ1-1	TRBV5-4	ASSRGNTEAF
TRBJ1-2	TRBV7-9	ASSLGGGFFGYT
TRBJ2-2	TRBV4-1	ASSQGTGELF
TRBJ1-2	TRBV7-2	ASMIQRYYGYT
TRBJ2-1	TRBV9	ASSTPGLADYNEQF
TRBJ1-2	TRBV30	AWSGTGGGGYT
TRBJ1-2	TRBV7-9	ASSSTQGDGGYT
TRBJ1-1	TRBV19	ASSRQGPTEAF
TRBJ2-5	TRBV5-4	ASSTWTGEQETQY
TRBJ1-3	TRBV2	ASSEGPIIEGNTIY
TRBJ2-1	TRBV5-6	ASTLLDNEQF
TRBJ2-5	TRBV12-1	ASSPTRGRCSGYQETQY
TRBJ2-7	TRBV27	ASSPQGLVYEQY
TRBJ1-1	TRBV19	ATLHGTEAF
TRBJ1-2	TRBV27	ASSSTGNYGYT
TRBJ2-7	TRBV19	ASSKEGLAAYEQY
TRBJ2-1	TRBV7-8	ASTPFEAGGDNEQF
TRBJ2-1	TRBV19	ASTRGSQGGEQF
TRBJ1-1	TRBV5-1	ASSENRVGSEAF
TRBJ2-7	TRBV11-2	ASSLAYEQY
TRBJ2-3	TRBV9	ASSVVGSTDTQY
TRBJ2-1	TRBV7-6	ASSLSRANEQF
TRBJ2-7	TRBV30	AWSVTVLAGYEQY
TRBJ2-7	TRBV19	ASSSSLETGVREQY
TRBJ2-5	TRBV7-8	ASSPEGGEQETQY
TRBJ2-3	TRBV30	AWNSGGGSADTQY
TRBJ2-1	TRBV4-1	ASSQNRVLF
TRBJ2-3	TRBV27	ASSRLGDTQY
TRBJ2-3	TRBV30	ALDNFDTQY
TRBJ2-5	TRBV5-1	ASSLETDWRETQY
TRBJ2-4	TRBV29-1	SVVDRGLENIQY
TRBJ1-2	TRBV6-5	ASRPGITANYGYT
TRBJ2-5	TRBV19	ASSIHREETQY
TRBJ2-1	TRBV25-1	ASRGGSYNEQF
TRBJ1-2	TRBV7-9	ASSLGSLGTYGYT
TRBJ2-5	TRBV14	ASSQMGEETQY
TRBJ2-7	TRBV19	ASSIAGGAREQY
TRBJ2-3	TRBV6-4	ASSGGSTDTQY
TRBJ2-5	TRBV7-9	ASSRAGTGDSQETQY
TRBJ2-7	TRBV11-2	ASSFSGGAIEQY
TRBJ2-3	TRBV6-5	ASNPGGLSTDTQY
TRBJ2-2	TRBV9	ASSLPAGSPGELF
TRBJ1-3	TRBV6-5	ASSYSNTVGNTIY
TRBJ1-5	TRBV11-2	ASSLEGAGNQPQH